This T cell receptor beta chain was documented in a study of blood T cell repertoires in COVID-19. The data were produced by immunoSEQ multiplex PCR, yet TCRdb's version contains in-frame clones alone and is incomplete. The sample has approximately 200,000 clones; 88% are singletons. CDR1 is KGHDR, CDR2 SFDVKD, per germline. This CDR3 is built from 16 residues. The ends were cut back, 1 base at V and 4 bases at J, with 12 bases in the middle. Material: peripheral blood. The receptor comes from a woman aged 55-70 years with acute or convalescent COVID-19. The V gene is TRBV24-1, the J gene TRBJ2-2, with D perhaps matching TRBD1 (5 bases). CDR3 DNA sequence: TGTGCCACCAGTGATTTAGGCAGGGCAGGCACCGGGGAGCTGTTTTTT. Amino acids: CATSDLGRAGTGELFF.